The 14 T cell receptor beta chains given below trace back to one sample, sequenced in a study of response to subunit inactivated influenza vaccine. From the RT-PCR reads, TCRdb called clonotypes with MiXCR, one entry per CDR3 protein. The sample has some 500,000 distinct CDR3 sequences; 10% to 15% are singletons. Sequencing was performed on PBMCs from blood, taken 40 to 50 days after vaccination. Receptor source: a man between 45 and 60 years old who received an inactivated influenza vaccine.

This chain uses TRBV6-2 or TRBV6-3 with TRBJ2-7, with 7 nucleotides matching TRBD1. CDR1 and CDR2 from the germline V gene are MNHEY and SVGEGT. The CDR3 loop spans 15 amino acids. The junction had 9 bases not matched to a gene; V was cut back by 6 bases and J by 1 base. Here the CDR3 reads CASRPTADRSYEQYF. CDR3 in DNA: TGTGCCAGCAGACCAACAGCGGACAGGTCCTACGAGCAGTACTTC.

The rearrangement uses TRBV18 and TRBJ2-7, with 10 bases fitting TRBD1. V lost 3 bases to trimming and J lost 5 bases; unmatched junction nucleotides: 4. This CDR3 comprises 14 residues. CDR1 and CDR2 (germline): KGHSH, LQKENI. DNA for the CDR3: TGTGCCAGCTCACCTGGACAGGGGGGTAACGAGCAGTACTTC. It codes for CASSPGQGGNEQYF.

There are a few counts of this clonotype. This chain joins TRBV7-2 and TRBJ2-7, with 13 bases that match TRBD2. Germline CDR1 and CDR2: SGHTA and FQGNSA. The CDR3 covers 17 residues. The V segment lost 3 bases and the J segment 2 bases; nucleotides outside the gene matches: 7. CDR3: CASSFGLAGDDTYEQYF. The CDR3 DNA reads TGTGCCAGCAGCTTCGGACTAGCGGGAGATGATACCTACGAGCAGTACTTC.

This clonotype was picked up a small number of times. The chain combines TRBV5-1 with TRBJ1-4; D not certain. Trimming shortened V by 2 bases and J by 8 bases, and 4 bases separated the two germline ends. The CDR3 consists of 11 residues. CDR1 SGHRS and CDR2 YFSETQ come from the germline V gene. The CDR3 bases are TGCGCCAGCAGCTTACGGGAAAAACTGTTTTTT. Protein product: CASSLREKLFF.

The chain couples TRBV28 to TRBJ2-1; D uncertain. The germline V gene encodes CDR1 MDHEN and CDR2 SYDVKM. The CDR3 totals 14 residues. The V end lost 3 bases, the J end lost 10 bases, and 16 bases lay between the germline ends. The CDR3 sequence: CASSFLVFGREQFF. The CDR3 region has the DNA TGTGCCAGCAGTTTTCTAGTTTTCGGACGGGAGCAGTTCTTC.

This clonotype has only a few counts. The CDR3 DNA reads TGTGCCAGCAGCGTAGGGGGAGGGGCCACCTACAATGAGCAGTTCTTC. Its translation: CASSVGGGATYNEQFF. This chain links TRBV9 with TRBJ2-1; 7 nucleotides line up with TRBD2. Trimming at V came to 0 bases and at J to 2 bases, leaving 5 bases not matched to a gene. The CDR3 spans 16 residues. Germline lookup yields CDR1 SGDLS and CDR2 YYNGEE.

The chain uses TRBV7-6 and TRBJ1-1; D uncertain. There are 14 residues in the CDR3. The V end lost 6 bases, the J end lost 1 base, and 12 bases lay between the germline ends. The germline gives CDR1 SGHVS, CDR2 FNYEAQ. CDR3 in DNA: TGTGCCAGCAGACGAATGCGAGGGAACACTGAAGCTTTCTTT. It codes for CASRRMRGNTEAFF.

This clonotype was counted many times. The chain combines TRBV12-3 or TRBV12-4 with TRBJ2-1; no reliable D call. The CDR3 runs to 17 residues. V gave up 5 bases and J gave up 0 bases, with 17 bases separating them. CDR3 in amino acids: CASSPRAGRTSYNEQFF. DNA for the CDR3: TGTGCCAGCAGTCCCCGGGCAGGCCGAACCTCCTACAATGAGCAGTTCTTC.

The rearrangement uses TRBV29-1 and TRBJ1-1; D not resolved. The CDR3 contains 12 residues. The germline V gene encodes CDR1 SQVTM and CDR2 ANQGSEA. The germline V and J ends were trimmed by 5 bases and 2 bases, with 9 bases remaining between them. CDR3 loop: CSVSYSNTEAFF. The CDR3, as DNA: TGCAGCGTTTCGTACAGCAACACTGAAGCTTTCTTT.

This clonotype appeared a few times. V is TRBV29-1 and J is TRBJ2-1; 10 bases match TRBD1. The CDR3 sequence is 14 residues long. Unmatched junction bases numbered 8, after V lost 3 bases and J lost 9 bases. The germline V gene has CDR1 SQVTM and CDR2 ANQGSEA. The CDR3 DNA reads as TGCAGCGTTGACCGGACAGGGGGAGGAAGTGAGCAGTTCTTC. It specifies CSVDRTGGGSEQFF.

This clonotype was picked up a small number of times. The CDR3 loop reads CAISELSGVTDTQYF. CDR3 sequence (DNA): TGTGCCATCAGTGAGTTGAGCGGGGTCACAGATACGCAGTATTTT. The chain is built from TRBV10-3 and TRBJ2-3; 7 positions agree with TRBD2. Germline CDR1 ENHRY, CDR2 SYGVKD. CDR3 length equals 15 residues. The trim removed 1 base at V and 2 bases at J, leaving 3 bases unmatched.

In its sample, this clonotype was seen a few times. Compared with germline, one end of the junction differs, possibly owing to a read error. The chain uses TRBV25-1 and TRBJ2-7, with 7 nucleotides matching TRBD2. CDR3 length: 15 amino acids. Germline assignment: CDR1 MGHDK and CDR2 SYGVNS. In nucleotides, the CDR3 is TGTGCGAGCAATTCTTTGGGAGGGGCCACCTACGAGCAGTACTTC. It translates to CASNSLGGATYEQYF.

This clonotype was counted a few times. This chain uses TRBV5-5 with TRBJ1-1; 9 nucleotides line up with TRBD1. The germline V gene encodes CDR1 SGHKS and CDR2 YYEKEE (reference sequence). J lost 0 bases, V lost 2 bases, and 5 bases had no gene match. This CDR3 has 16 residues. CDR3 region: CASSLIQGALNTEAFF. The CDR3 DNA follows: TGTGCCAGCAGCTTAATACAGGGGGCCTTGAACACTGAAGCTTTCTTT.

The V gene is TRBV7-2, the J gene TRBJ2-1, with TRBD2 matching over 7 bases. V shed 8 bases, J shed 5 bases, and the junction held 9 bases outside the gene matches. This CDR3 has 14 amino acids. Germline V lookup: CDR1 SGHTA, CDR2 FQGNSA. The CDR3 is CASLISSGNNEQFF. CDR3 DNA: TGTGCCAGCTTGATCTCTAGCGGAAACAATGAGCAGTTCTTC.